Listed below are T cell receptor beta chains from one sample, sequenced in a study of blood T cell repertoires in COVID-19. Only in-frame clones appear in the TCRdb table, and some are missing; sequencing was by immunoSEQ multiplex PCR. Among nearly 250,000 clones listed, over 75% were seen once. Sequencing was carried out using PBMCs or T cells enriched from blood (not recorded which). Every receptor here comes from a woman aged 45-59 years with acute COVID-19. CDR3s include the opening cysteine and the closing phenylalanine or tryptophan. A D gene is named only where the DNA matches it firmly. Not every row has a clone size; where given, it reads once, few, many or a size class.

>TRBV4-2|TRBJ1-3|NA|NA
CASNSGRLSGNTIYF
TGTGCCAGCAACTCCGGCAGACTCTCTGGAAACACCATATATTTT
>TRBV28|TRBJ2-7|NA|NA
CASGPTPVYEQYF
TGTGCCAGCGGCCCGACACCAGTCTACGAGCAGTACTTC
>TRBV6-2/TRBV6-3|TRBJ1-1|NA|TRBD1
CASNPQGRQNTEAFF
TGTGCCAGCAACCCACAGGGGCGGCAGAACACTGAAGCTTTCTTT
>TRBV19|TRBJ1-1|NA|NA
CASTGAAGGGMNTEAFF
TGTGCCAGTACCGGGGCGGCGGGAGGTGGAATGAACACTGAAGCTTTCTTT
>TRBV13|TRBJ1-2|once|NA
CASSFYWRTANYGYTF
TGTGCCAGCAGCTTTTATTGGAGGACAGCTAACTATGGCTACACCTTC
>TRBV30|TRBJ1-2|NA|NA
CAWSVRGTLGYTF
TGTGCCTGGAGTGTAAGGGGCACCCTTGGCTACACCTTC
>TRBV13|TRBJ1-1|NA|NA
CASSRTGTWGAFF
TGTGCCAGCAGCCGTACAGGGACCTGGGGGGCTTTCTTT
>TRBV9|TRBJ1-1|once|NA
CASSRTVNTEAFF
TGTGCCAGCAGCAGAACAGTGAACACTGAAGCTTTCTTT
>TRBV10-1|TRBJ2-5|once|TRBD2
CASSASGGAAETQYF
TGCGCCAGCAGCGCTAGCGGGGGGGCCGCGGAGACCCAGTACTTC
>TRBV19|TRBJ1-2|NA|NA
CASQDFDGKVHGYTF
TGTGCCAGCCAGGACTTTGACGGGAAAGTTCATGGCTACACCTTC
>TRBV2|TRBJ1-2|NA|NA
CARRLPGETQGGYGYTF
TGTGCCAGAAGACTCCCGGGGGAAACTCAGGGCGGCTATGGCTACACCTTC
>TRBV9|TRBJ1-1|NA|NA
CASSAGTLGNTEAFF
TGTGCCAGCAGCGCCGGGACTCTAGGGAACACTGAAGCTTTCTTT
>TRBV19|TRBJ1-5|NA|NA
CASSITGGNQPQHF
TGTGCCAGTAGTATAACGGGTGGCAATCAGCCCCAGCATTTT
>TRBV19|TRBJ1-1|NA|NA
CASNTGPNTEAFF
TGTGCCAGTAACACAGGCCCGAACACTGAAGCTTTCTTT
>TRBV5-1|TRBJ2-7|few|TRBD1
CASSSGTGRSGSYEQYF
TGCGCCAGCAGCTCCGGGACAGGGAGGTCAGGCTCCTACGAGCAGTACTTC
>TRBV19|TRBJ1-4|NA|NA
CASSGGSGSLANEKLFF
TGTGCCAGTAGTGGGGGGTCCGGGAGCCTGGCTAATGAAAAACTGTTTTTT
>TRBV28|TRBJ1-1|NA|NA
CASTFEGSAFF
TGTGCCAGCACATTTGAAGGGAGTGCTTTCTTT
>TRBV10-3|TRBJ1-2|NA|TRBD1
CAISDPKQGRGYTF
TGTGCCATCAGTGATCCCAAACAGGGGCGAGGCTACACCTTC
>TRBV6-1|TRBJ2-7|once|NA
CASSENLNEQYF
TGTGCCAGCAGTGAAAATTTAAACGAGCAGTACTTC
>TRBV6-5|TRBJ1-5|few|NA
CASSPDSLGNQPQHF
TGTGCCAGCAGTCCTGACAGCTTAGGTAATCAGCCCCAGCATTTT
>TRBV25-1|TRBJ1-1|NA|TRBD1
CASSLQGATEAFF
TGTGCCAGCAGCTTACAGGGGGCGACTGAAGCTTTCTTT
>TRBV3-1/TRBV3-2|TRBJ1-2|NA|NA
CASSQGGGVDYGYTF
TGTGCCAGCAGCCAAGGGGGGGGTGTTGACTATGGCTACACCTTC
>TRBV19|TRBJ1-4|NA|NA
CASSISGVTNEKLFF
TGTGCCAGTAGTATAAGCGGGGTGACTAATGAAAAACTGTTTTTT
>TRBV6-1|TRBJ1-3|NA|TRBD1
CASSEVPSTGTGVF
TGTGCCAGCAGTGAAGTGCCGAGTACCGGGACAGGGGTCTTC
>TRBV4-3|TRBJ1-5|NA|TRBD1
CASSQTGVRQPQHF
TGCGCCAGCAGCCAAACAGGGGTAAGACAGCCCCAGCATTTT
>TRBV7-2|TRBJ1-1|NA|NA
CASSPYRGEAFF
TGTGCCAGCAGCCCCTACCGGGGTGAAGCTTTCTTT
>TRBV6-1|TRBJ2-7|NA|TRBD2
CASSEAGGYSYEQYF
TGTGCCAGCAGTGAAGCGGGGGGGTATTCCTACGAGCAGTACTTC
>TRBV5-1|TRBJ2-7|NA|TRBD1
CASSLQGFYEQYF
TGCGCCAGCAGCTTACAGGGGTTCTACGAGCAGTACTTC
>TRBV19|TRBJ1-4|NA|NA
CASSIGEGTEEKLFF
TGTGCCAGTAGTATAGGGGAGGGGACGGAGGAAAAACTGTTTTTT
>TRBV7-2|TRBJ2-1|NA|NA
CASSLAPLGTYNEQFF
TGTGCCAGCAGCTTAGCCCCCTTGGGCACCTACAATGAGCAGTTCTTC
>TRBV3-1/TRBV3-2|TRBJ1-1|NA|NA
CASSQDPGITEAFF
TGTGCCAGCAGCCAAGATCCGGGTATAACTGAAGCTTTCTTT
>TRBV3-1/TRBV3-2|TRBJ1-3|NA|NA
CASSQDQGSGNTIYF
TGTGCCAGCAGCCAAGATCAAGGGAGCGGAAACACCATATATTTT
>TRBV20-1|TRBJ1-1|NA|NA
CSAPENTEAFF
TGCAGTGCTCCAGAGAACACTGAAGCTTTCTTT
>TRBV30|TRBJ1-3|NA|TRBD1
CASQTGPMGNTIYF
TGTGCCTCCCAGACAGGGCCAATGGGAAACACCATATATTTT
>TRBV9|TRBJ1-5|NA|NA
CASSVAGASNQPQHF
TGTGCCAGCAGCGTAGCAGGGGCTAGCAATCAGCCCCAGCATTTT
>TRBV18|TRBJ1-6|NA|NA
CASSPVNPSYNSPLHF
TGTGCCAGCTCACCAGTCAATCCCTCCTATAATTCACCCCTCCACTTT
>TRBV27|TRBJ2-5|NA|TRBD1
CASRGQGARETQYF
TGTGCCAGCAGGGGACAGGGGGCAAGGGAGACCCAGTACTTC
>TRBV15|TRBJ1-5|NA|NA
CATSRPEDYQPQHF
TGTGCCACCAGCAGACCGGAGGATTATCAGCCCCAGCATTTT
>TRBV6-5|TRBJ1-2|NA|NA
CASSYSGLSYGYTF
TGTGCCAGCAGTTACTCGGGACTGTCCTATGGCTACACCTTC
>TRBV2|TRBJ2-1|NA|NA
CASSAIGGFNNEQFF
TGTGCCAGCAGTGCAATAGGCGGCTTTAACAATGAGCAGTTCTTC
>TRBV9|TRBJ1-4|NA|TRBD1
CASSRDGQGRGKLFF
TGTGCCAGCAGCAGAGACGGACAGGGGAGGGGAAAACTGTTTTTT
>TRBV3-1/TRBV3-2|TRBJ1-4|NA|NA
CASSQEGLKLFF
TGTGCCAGCAGCCAAGAGGGGCTAAAACTGTTTTTT
>TRBV30|TRBJ1-1|NA|TRBD1
CAWSVRTGTEAFF
TGTGCCTGGAGTGTAAGGACAGGCACTGAAGCTTTCTTT
>TRBV5-4|TRBJ2-5|NA|NA
CASSSLATQETQYF
TGTGCCAGCAGCTCACTAGCTACCCAAGAGACCCAGTACTTC